Shown below are 20 T cell receptor beta chains from a single sample sequenced in a study of monozygotic twins with inflammatory bowel disease (dated by TCRdb to the late 2010s). Library preparation employed 5' RACE. The sequencer listed for this sample is Illumina HiSeq 2500. The reads went through TCRdb reprocessing, and each CDR3 protein sequence gets one entry with no DNA. The table held for this sample gives about 380,000 distinct CDR3 sequences. In total, the top ten clones hold around 2.6% of the sample. Sequenced sample: blood. All receptors come from a human donor with ulcerative colitis or Crohn's disease, or a healthy co-twin of an affected twin (not recorded which).

This sequence joins TRBV20-1 and TRBJ2-3. Germline V gene sequence: CDR1 DFQATT, CDR2 SNEGSKA (reference sequence). The CDR3 is 15 amino acids. The CDR3 reads CSATWIDVGTDTQYF.

The chain couples TRBV29-1 to TRBJ2-1; checking the TCRdb D call of TRBD1 is not possible without DNA. This CDR3 is built from 12 residues. The V gene's germline CDR1 is SQVTM and CDR2 ANQGSEA. This CDR3 reads CSVDQGHDEQFF.

J is TRBJ2-5 and V is TRBV20-1; checking the TCRdb D call of TRBD1 is not possible without DNA. The CDR3 sequence is 15 residues long. The germline gives CDR1 DFQATT, CDR2 SNEGSKA (reference sequence). The CDR3 sequence: CSARNPRQVHRTQYF.

This chain links TRBV2 with TRBJ1-1; the D call from TCRdb, TRBD1, cannot be confirmed without DNA. The CDR3 is 15 amino acids. Germline V lookup: CDR1 SNHLY, CDR2 FYNNEI. CDR3 amino acids: CASSGQTGINTEAFF.

This chain links TRBV3-1 with TRBJ2-5; TCRdb's assignment of TRBD2 cannot be checked, as there is no DNA. Germline assignment: CDR1 LGHDT and CDR2 YNNKEL (reference sequence). CDR3 length equals 16 residues. This chain's CDR3 is CASSQVLSGGGETQYF.

V is TRBV20-1 and J is TRBJ2-1. In germline, CDR1 is DFQATT, CDR2 SNEGSKA (reference sequence). There are 13 residues in the CDR3. The CDR3 reads CSARGKLGNEQFF.

CDR3 loop: CASSPLIGSGENGYTF. V is TRBV3-1 and J is TRBJ1-2. There are 16 residues in the CDR3. CDR1 is LGHDT, CDR2 YNNKEL, per germline (reference sequence).

This sequence joins TRBV10-3 and TRBJ2-1; TCRdb proposes TRBD1, but this gene call is untestable without DNA. CDR3 length equals 14 residues. Germline V gene lookup returns CDR1 ENHRY and CDR2 SYGVKD. The CDR3 is CAISVPGPNNEQFF.

V is TRBV30 and J is TRBJ1-2; TCRdb designates TRBD1, a call that cannot be tested without DNA. The CDR3 covers 14 residues. In germline, CDR1 is GTSNPN, CDR2 SVGIG (reference sequence). CDR3 sequence reads: CAWSRAGRNYGYTF.

The gene calls are TRBV9 and TRBJ1-2; lacking DNA, the TRBD1 call made by TCRdb goes unchecked. Germline values: CDR1 SGDLS, CDR2 YYNGEE. CDR3 size: 13 residues. Here the CDR3 reads CASSQPDSYGYTF. Based on the CDR3 plus reference TRBV9 and TRBJ1-2, the full variable domain is DSGVTQTPKHLITATGQRVTLRCSPRSGDLSVYWYQQSLDQGLQFLIQYYNGEERAKGNILERFSAQQFPDLHSELNLSSLELGDSALYFCASSQPDSYGYTFGSGTRLTVV.

The genes are TRBV7-2 and TRBJ1-2; absent DNA, TCRdb's TRBD1 call cannot be checked. This CDR3 comprises 15 residues. CDR1 is SGHTA, CDR2 FQGNSA, per germline. The CDR3 is CASSPQVGQQYGYTF.

CDR3 in amino acids: CASSLDRVEKLFF. The chain has TRBV5-1 and TRBJ1-4. The CDR3 loop spans 13 amino acids. Germline CDR1 reads SGHRS; CDR2 reads YFSETQ.

V and J are TRBV12-3 or TRBV12-4 and TRBJ2-3; with no DNA, the TCRdb D assignment of TRBD2 cannot be verified. This CDR3 spans 15 amino acids. The CDR3 spells CASSLTSGRGDTQYF.

The chain carries TRBV20-1 and TRBJ2-1; TCRdb proposes TRBD1, but this gene call is untestable without DNA. The germline CDR1 and CDR2 sequences are DFQATT and SNEGSKA (reference sequence). CDR3 length: 15 amino acids. The CDR3 loop is CSARALGQDYNEQFF.

The gene calls are TRBV18 and TRBJ1-2; TCRdb's assignment of TRBD1 cannot be checked, as there is no DNA. The CDR3 contains 15 residues. Germline CDR1 KGHSH, CDR2 LQKENI. This CDR3 is CASSPPGGWNYGYTF. Full variable domain (outside the CDR3, taken from reference TRBV18 and TRBJ1-2): NAGVMQNPRHLVRRRGQEARLRCSPMKGHSHVYWYRQLPEEGLKFMVYLQKENIIDESGMPKERFSAEFPKEGPSILRIQQVVRGDSAAYFCASSPPGGWNYGYTFGSGTRLTVV.

This chain connects TRBV4-3 to TRBJ2-6; without DNA, the TCRdb call of TRBD1 cannot be checked. CDR1 is LGHNA, CDR2 YSLEER, per germline. This CDR3 is 16 amino acids long. The CDR3 is CASSQGGGTGANVLTF.

The V and J genes are TRBV7-2 and TRBJ1-1; with no DNA, the TCRdb D assignment of TRBD1 cannot be verified. Germline V CDR1 and CDR2: SGHTA, FQGNSA. The CDR3 loop spans 14 amino acids. CDR3 sequence reads: CASSYTPGQMVAFF.

V gene TRBV6-2 or TRBV6-3 combines with J gene TRBJ2-3; with no DNA, the TCRdb D assignment of TRBD2 cannot be verified. This CDR3 is built from 17 residues. CDR1 and CDR2 (germline): MNHEY, SVGEGT. The CDR3 sequence: CASSYSPSGSYTDTQYF.

The V call is TRBV30, the J call TRBJ2-2; TCRdb lists TRBD1, though no DNA is available to test this call. CDR1 is GTSNPN and CDR2 is SVGIG in the germline V gene (reference sequence). The CDR3 covers 12 residues. The CDR3 is CAWSRAPGELFF.

This chain joins TRBV5-1 and TRBJ1-1. The CDR3 length is 14 residues. CDR1 SGHRS and CDR2 YFSETQ come from the germline V gene. The CDR3 sequence: CASSLSSWRTEAFF.